This entry lists 6 T cell receptor beta chains sequenced from one sample in a study of blood T cell repertoires in COVID-19. Profiling relied on immunoSEQ multiplex PCR, and the TCRdb table lists in-frame clones only, not all of them. The table has about 440,000 clones, roughly 87% seen once. The sequenced material came from PBMCs or T cells enriched from blood (not recorded which). These receptor sequences come from a man between 18 and 29 years old who had recovered from COVID-19.

CDR3 in DNA: TGCAGCGTTGCGGGGGGCCCCATGAACACTGAAGCTTTCTTT. It is translated as CSVAGGPMNTEAFF. This rearrangement joins TRBV29-1 to TRBJ1-1, with D possibly TRBD1 on 6 matching bases. The CDR3 extends over 14 amino acids. Per germline, CDR1 SQVTM and CDR2 ANQGSEA. Trimming removed 4 bases at V and 0 bases at J, with 12 bases between.

This clone occurred once. This chain joins TRBV24-1 and TRBJ1-5; D not resolved. The germline V gene has CDR1 KGHDR and CDR2 SFDVKD. The CDR3 extends over 13 amino acids. V dropped 4 bases and J dropped 4 bases, with 7 bases sitting between them. The CDR3 protein is CATSEGGNQPQHF. CDR3 DNA: TGTGCCACCAGTGAGGGCGGGAATCAGCCCCAGCATTTT.

This clone has only one observation. V is TRBV19 and J is TRBJ2-7; 7 nucleotides line up with TRBD1. V trimming: 6 bases; J trimming: 6 bases; junction bases outside the gene matches: 5. The germline gives CDR1 LNHDA, CDR2 SQIVND (reference sequence). The CDR3 is made up of 12 amino acids. In DNA form, the CDR3 reads TGTGCCAGTAGCCGGGACAGCCTCGAGCAGTACTTC. Amino acids: CASSRDSLEQYF.

A remark on this clone: This sample includes further DNA sequences coding for the same CDR3. The V and J genes are TRBV30 and TRBJ1-4, with TRBD1 identical over 8 bases. The ends lost 0 bases at V and 7 bases at J; junction bases unmatched: 4. CDR3 length equals 14 residues. Germline V CDR1 and CDR2: GTSNPN, SVGIG (reference sequence). The chain's CDR3 is CAWSVGQGTEKLFF. The CDR3 DNA sequence: TGTGCCTGGAGTGTTGGACAGGGCACTGAAAAACTGTTTTTT.

The sample holds a few counts of this clone. This chain connects TRBV15 to TRBJ1-2; unclear D gene. This CDR3 spans 15 amino acids. Per germline, CDR1 LNHNV and CDR2 YYDKDF (reference sequence). V lost 0 bases to trimming and J lost 4 bases, with 12 bases between them. The CDR3 loop reads CATSREVSVFYGYTF. The CDR3 coding sequence is TGTGCCACCAGCAGAGAAGTGAGTGTGTTCTATGGCTACACCTTC.

The rearrangement links TRBV7-2 to TRBJ1-3; no reliable D call. The CDR3 consists of 17 residues. Germline lookup yields CDR1 SGHTA and CDR2 FQGNSA. Trimming left V 5 bases short and J 0 bases short, with 17 bases between. Here the CDR3 DNA reads TGTGCCAGCAGCACCCAAGGCGGGCGGAGCTCTGGAAACACCATATATTTT. Translating it yields CASSTQGGRSSGNTIYF.